This entry features one TCR beta chain sequence. The data derive from a study of beta chain features in type 1 diabetes. Study-level background: Similarity in age, gender and cell yields was seen between patients and healthy donors.

Germline V gives CDR1 SNHLY, CDR2 FYNNEI. The CDR3 length is 13 residues. Trimming left V 2 bases short and J 5 bases short, with 9 bases between. The investigators reverse transcribed all of the isolated RNA, so they sequenced expressed TCRB transcripts. Some clones are missing from TCRdb's copy, which holds only in-frame ones; the method was immunoSEQ multiplex PCR. The sample holds some 360,000 clones, about 18% seen once. This chain uses TRBV2 with TRBJ2-5; possible D gene TRBD1, 5 bases. The sequencing input was naive CD4+ T cells from blood. The clonotype comes from a woman aged 18 to 35 in good health. The CDR3 bases are TGTGCCAGCAGTGAAAGCAGGGTTGAGACCCAGTACTTC. Translating gives CASSESRVETQYF.